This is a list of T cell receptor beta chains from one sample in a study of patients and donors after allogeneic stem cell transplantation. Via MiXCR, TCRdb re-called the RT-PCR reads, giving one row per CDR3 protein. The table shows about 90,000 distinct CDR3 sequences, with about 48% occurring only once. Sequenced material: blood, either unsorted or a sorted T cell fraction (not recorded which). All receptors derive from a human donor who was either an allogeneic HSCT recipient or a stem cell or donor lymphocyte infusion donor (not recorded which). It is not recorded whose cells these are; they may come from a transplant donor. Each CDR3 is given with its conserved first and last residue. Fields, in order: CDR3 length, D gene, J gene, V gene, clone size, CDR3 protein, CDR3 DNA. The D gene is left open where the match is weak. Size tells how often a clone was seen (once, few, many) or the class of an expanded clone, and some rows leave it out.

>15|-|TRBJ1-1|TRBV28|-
CASSLILGSNTEAFF
TGTGCCAGCAGTTTAATCCTAGGGAGTAACACTGAAGCTTTCTTT
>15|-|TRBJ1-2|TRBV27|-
CASSFQVDGVGGYTF
TGTGCCAGCAGTTTCCAGGTAGACGGGGTCGGCGGCTACACCTTC
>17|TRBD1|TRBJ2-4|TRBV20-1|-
CSAIRWDRAWPGNIQYF
TGCAGTGCCATCCGATGGGACAGGGCATGGCCAGGAAACATTCAGTACTTC
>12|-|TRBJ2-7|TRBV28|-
CASSAGIYEQYF
TGTGCCAGCAGTGCCGGCATCTACGAGCAGTACTTC
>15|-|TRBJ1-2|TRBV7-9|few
CASSLEESRNYGYTF
TGTGCCAGCAGCTTAGAAGAGTCTCGGAACTATGGCTACACCTTC
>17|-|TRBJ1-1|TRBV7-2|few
CASSRRAGAAMNTEAFF
TGTGCCAGCAGCCGACGGGCAGGCGCCGCAATGAACACTGAAGCTTTCTTT
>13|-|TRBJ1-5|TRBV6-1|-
CASSWRGRQPQHF
TGTGCCAGCAGTTGGCGGGGGAGGCAGCCCCAGCATTTT
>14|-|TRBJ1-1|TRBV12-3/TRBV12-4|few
CASSFSRRYTEAFF
TGTGCCAGCAGTTTTAGTAGGAGATACACTGAAGCTTTCTTT
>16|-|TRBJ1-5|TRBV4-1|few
CASSPDPITGYQPQHF
TGCGCCAGCAGCCCAGATCCAATTACAGGATACCAGCCCCAGCATTTT
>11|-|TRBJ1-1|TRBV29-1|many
CSVDLTGRAFF
TGCAGCGTTGACTTGACGGGGAGAGCTTTCTTT
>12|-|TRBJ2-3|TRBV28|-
CASSKSTDTQYF
TGTGCCAGCAGTAAAAGCACAGATACGCAGTATTTT
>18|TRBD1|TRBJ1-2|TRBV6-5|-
CASSYGIEGRGRFYGYTF
TGTGCCAGCAGTTATGGGATTGAAGGCAGGGGGCGCTTCTATGGCTACACCTTC
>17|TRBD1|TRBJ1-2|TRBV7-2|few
CASSLAGTAATSYGYTF
TGTGCCAGCAGCTTAGCCGGGACAGCCGCGACCTCCTATGGCTACACCTTC
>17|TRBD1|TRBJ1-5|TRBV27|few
CASSLWYRGRSNQPQHF
TGTGCCAGCAGTTTATGGTACAGGGGGCGCTCCAATCAGCCCCAGCATTTT
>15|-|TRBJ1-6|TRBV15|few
CATSNQTGRNSPLHF
TGTGCCACCAGCAACCAAACAGGACGGAATTCACCCCTCCACTTT
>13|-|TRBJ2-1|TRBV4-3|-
CASSQEYFNEQFF
TGCGCCAGCAGCCAAGAATACTTCAATGAGCAGTTCTTC
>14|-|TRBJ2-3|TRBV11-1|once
CASSFTGYVDTQYF
TGTGCCAGCAGCTTCACAGGGTATGTGGATACGCAGTATTTT
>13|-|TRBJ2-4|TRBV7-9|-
CASSFLAKNIQYF
TGTGCCAGCAGCTTTCTAGCCAAAAACATTCAGTACTTC
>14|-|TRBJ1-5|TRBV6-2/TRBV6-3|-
CASSYRGPNQPQHF
TGTGCCAGCAGTTACAGGGGTCCCAATCAGCCCCAGCATTTT
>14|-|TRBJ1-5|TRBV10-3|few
CAISDIDSNQPQHF
TGTGCCATCAGTGATATAGACAGCAATCAGCCCCAGCATTTT
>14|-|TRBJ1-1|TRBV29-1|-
CSVSPGGANTEAFF
TGCAGCGTCTCCCCGGGGGGGGCGAACACTGAAGCTTTCTTT
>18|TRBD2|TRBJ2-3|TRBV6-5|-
CASSYIGLAGGPADTQYF
TGTGCCAGCAGTTACATAGGACTAGCGGGAGGGCCCGCAGATACGCAGTATTTT
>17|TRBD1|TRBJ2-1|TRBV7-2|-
CASSLLPDRGRSDEQFF
TGTGCCAGCAGCCTCCTCCCCGACAGGGGGCGATCTGATGAGCAGTTCTTC
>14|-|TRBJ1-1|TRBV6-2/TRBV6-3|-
CASRSGVGGTEAFF
TGTGCCAGCCGGTCAGGGGTTGGTGGCACTGAAGCTTTCTTT
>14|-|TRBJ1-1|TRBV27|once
CASSFKGGYTEAFF
TGTGCCAGCAGTTTTAAGGGGGGGTACACTGAAGCTTTCTTT
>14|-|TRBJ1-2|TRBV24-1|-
CATSDPRQNYGYTF
TGTGCCACCAGTGATCCCCGACAGAACTATGGCTACACCTTC
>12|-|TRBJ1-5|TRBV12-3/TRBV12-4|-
CASSSGVGPQHF
TGTGCCAGCAGTTCTGGGGTTGGGCCCCAGCATTTT
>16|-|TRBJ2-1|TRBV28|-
CASRPSRGTPYNEQFF
TGTGCCAGCAGACCCTCGAGAGGGACACCTTACAATGAGCAGTTCTTC
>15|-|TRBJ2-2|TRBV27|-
CASSLLTARPGELFF
TGTGCCAGCAGTTTATTGACAGCAAGGCCCGGGGAGCTGTTTTTT
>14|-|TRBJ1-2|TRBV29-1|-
CSVVRAGSIYGYTF
TGCAGCGTGGTGAGGGCAGGGTCTATCTATGGCTACACCTTC
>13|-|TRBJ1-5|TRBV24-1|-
CATSDSQGQPQHF
TGTGCCACCAGTGATTCACAGGGTCAGCCCCAGCATTTT
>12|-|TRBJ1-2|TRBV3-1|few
CASSLWTDGYTF
TGTGCCAGCAGCCTATGGACTGATGGCTACACCTTC
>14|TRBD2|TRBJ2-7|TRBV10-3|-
CAIRDTSGGYEQYF
TGTGCCATCAGGGATACTAGCGGGGGCTACGAGCAGTACTTC
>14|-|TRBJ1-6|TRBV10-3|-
CAISGRDITSPLHF
TGTGCCATCAGTGGTCGGGACATAACTTCACCCCTCCACTTT
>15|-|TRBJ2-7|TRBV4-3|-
CASSPSGGPTYEQYF
TGCGCCAGCAGCCCGAGTGGGGGGCCTACCTACGAGCAGTACTTC
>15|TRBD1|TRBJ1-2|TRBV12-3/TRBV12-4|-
CASSLEDRIYYGYTF
TGTGCCAGCAGTTTAGAGGACAGGATATACTATGGCTACACCTTC
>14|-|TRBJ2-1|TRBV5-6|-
CASGSRSSYNEQFF
TGTGCCAGCGGTTCTCGGAGCTCCTACAATGAGCAGTTCTTC
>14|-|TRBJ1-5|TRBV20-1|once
CSARDRILNQPQHF
TGCAGTGCTAGAGATCGCATCCTCAATCAGCCCCAGCATTTT
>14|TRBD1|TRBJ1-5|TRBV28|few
CASSVYQGGLPQHF
TGTGCCAGCAGTGTATATCAGGGGGGCTTGCCCCAGCATTTT
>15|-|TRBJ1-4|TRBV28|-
CASIAGGRGNEKLFF
TGTGCCAGCATCGCAGGTGGTCGAGGGAATGAAAAACTGTTTTTT
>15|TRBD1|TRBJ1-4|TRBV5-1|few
CASSLGDRPNEKLFF
TGCGCCAGCAGCTTGGGGGACAGACCTAATGAAAAACTGTTTTTT
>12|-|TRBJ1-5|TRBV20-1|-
CSARKADQPQHF
TGCAGTGCTAGGAAGGCCGACCAGCCCCAGCATTTT
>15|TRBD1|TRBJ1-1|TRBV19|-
CASRFSGTANTEAFF
TGTGCCAGTAGATTTTCCGGGACAGCGAACACTGAAGCTTTCTTT
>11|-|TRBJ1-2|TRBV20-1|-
CRAAPNYGYTF
TGCAGAGCGGCGCCTAACTATGGCTACACCTTC
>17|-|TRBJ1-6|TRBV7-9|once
CASSFTHRRPADSPLHF
TGTGCCAGCAGCTTTACCCACCGGAGGCCAGCTGATTCACCCCTCCACTTT
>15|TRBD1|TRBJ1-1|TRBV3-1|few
CASSPGAGGLTEAFF
TGTGCCAGCAGCCCCGGGGCAGGGGGTTTAACTGAAGCTTTCTTT
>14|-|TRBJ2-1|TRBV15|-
CATSPLGSYNEQFF
TGTGCCACCAGTCCTCTAGGGTCCTACAATGAGCAGTTCTTC
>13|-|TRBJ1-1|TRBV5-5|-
CASSVQGRTEAFF
TGTGCCAGCAGCGTGCAGGGGAGAACTGAAGCTTTCTTT